This TCR beta chain came from a study of T-cell memory formation after mild COVID-19. Study at large: There were largely donor-specific TCR clusters.

Study results and limitations: Pre-infection memory held some responding clones, suggesting pre-existing cross-reactive T cells responded. Day 15 to 85 contracting clones showed balanced CD4/CD8; later expanders leaned CD4+.

Germline V gene lookup returns CDR1 KGHSH and CDR2 LQKENI. The CDR3 loop spans 17 amino acids. V gave up 1 base and J gave up 4 bases, with 19 bases separating them. As regards this clonotype: The target antigen is unknown.

Libraries for TCRalpha and TCRbeta carried sample barcodes and unique molecular identifiers via 5'RACE. TCRdb used MiXCR to reprocess the 5' RACE reads, holding one entry per CDR3 protein. The data contain fewer than 650,000 distinct CDR3 sequences, about a fifth of them singletons. Sequencing used PBMCs or a T cell subset sorted from them (not recorded which). This sequence originates from an adult woman who had mild COVID-19 (a few samples of this study predate the infection). Cell type and time point are not known. The chain employs TRBV18 and TRBJ2-5, with a weak D call TRBD2 (7 bases). CDR3 residues: CASSPRSGGQGRETQYF. In DNA, the CDR3 is TGTGCCAGCTCACCACGGTCGGGGGGACAAGGGCGAGAGACCCAGTACTTC.